This TCR beta chain was sequenced during a study of human T cells and chemical hapten exposure. Germline V lookup: CDR1 SQVTM, CDR2 ANQGSEA. The length of the CDR3 is 13 residues. V gave up 6 bases and J gave up 6 bases; unmatched junction bases: 6. TCRdb analysed the RACE reads with MiXCR anew, one entry per CDR3 protein. The sample yields roughly 200,000 distinct CDR3 sequences, under 25% seen once. Time point in this sample: patch test 1, 2 weeks after DPC sensitization. Treatment of the sample: therapeutic diphenylcyclopropenone sensitization with weekly scalp DPC. This specimen was whole blood, taken in connection with sensitization to the hapten diphenylcyclopropenone (DPC). This clonotype was obtained from a woman aged 50 to 65 with alopecia areata. Some clones in this sample may be carry-over from other donors' samples. This chain connects TRBV29-1 to TRBJ2-1, with 9 bases lining up with TRBD2. The CDR3 is CSVRAGGFNEQFF. As DNA, the CDR3 is TGCAGCGTGAGAGCGGGAGGCTTCAATGAGCAGTTCTTC.